This is a list of T cell receptor beta chains from one sample in a study of blood T cell repertoires in COVID-19. Method: immunoSEQ multiplex PCR; TCRdb's copy keeps in-frame clones and lacks some. Found here are around 140,000 clones, about 79% of them singletons; the top ten hold around 9.6%. Sequenced: peripheral blood. These receptors originate from a man aged 55 to 70 with active or convalescent COVID-19. CDR3s include the opening cysteine and the closing phenylalanine or tryptophan. D genes are given only for firm matches. Clone size, where shown, is once, few, many, or a class for clones that have expanded.

d_gene: NA
j_gene: TRBJ1-2
abundance: NA
v_gene: TRBV19
CDR3aa: CASSINLQGGTYGYTF
CDR3nt: TGTGCCAGTAGTATAAACCTTCAGGGTGGTACCTATGGCTACACCTTC

d_gene: NA
j_gene: TRBJ1-2
abundance: few
v_gene: TRBV27
CDR3aa: CASRRSRDLNYGYTF
CDR3nt: TGTGCCAGCAGACGGAGCAGGGATTTGAACTATGGCTACACCTTC

d_gene: TRBD2
j_gene: TRBJ2-5
abundance: NA
v_gene: TRBV29-1
CDR3aa: CSGIAGGETQYF
CDR3nt: TGCAGCGGGATAGCGGGGGGAGAGACCCAGTACTTC

d_gene: NA
j_gene: TRBJ2-4
abundance: NA
v_gene: TRBV3-1/TRBV3-2
CDR3aa: CASSQSELAKNIQYF
CDR3nt: TGTGCCAGCAGCCAATCTGAGTTGGCCAAAAACATTCAGTACTTC

d_gene: TRBD2
j_gene: TRBJ2-5
abundance: NA
v_gene: TRBV7-8
CDR3aa: CASSPLWEGETQYF
CDR3nt: TGTGCCAGCAGCCCGTTGTGGGAGGGGGAGACCCAGTACTTC

d_gene: TRBD2
j_gene: TRBJ2-3
abundance: NA
v_gene: TRBV4-1
CDR3aa: CASSRIGLAGAGTDTQYF
CDR3nt: TGCGCCAGCAGCCGCATCGGACTAGCGGGGGCCGGGACAGATACGCAGTATTTT

d_gene: NA
j_gene: TRBJ1-2
abundance: NA
v_gene: TRBV29-1
CDR3aa: CSVDYRDGYTF
CDR3nt: TGCAGCGTGGATTACAGGGATGGGTACACCTTC

d_gene: TRBD1
j_gene: TRBJ1-2
abundance: NA
v_gene: TRBV12-3/TRBV12-4
CDR3aa: CASRTQGGGYTF
CDR3nt: TGTGCCAGCAGGACCCAGGGGGGTGGCTACACCTTC

d_gene: NA
j_gene: TRBJ2-3
abundance: NA
v_gene: TRBV9
CDR3aa: CASSATGLDTDTQYF
CDR3nt: TGTGCCAGCAGCGCAACTGGGCTCGACACAGATACGCAGTATTTT

d_gene: NA
j_gene: TRBJ2-1
abundance: NA
v_gene: TRBV9
CDR3aa: CASSVATNGRREQFF
CDR3nt: TGTGCCAGCAGCGTAGCTACAAATGGGAGGCGGGAGCAGTTCTTC

d_gene: NA
j_gene: TRBJ1-1
abundance: few
v_gene: TRBV6-4
CDR3aa: CASSEMVGGGEAFF
CDR3nt: TGTGCCAGCAGTGAAATGGTCGGGGGAGGTGAAGCTTTCTTT

d_gene: NA
j_gene: TRBJ1-6
abundance: few
v_gene: TRBV30
CDR3aa: CAWSVRGILNSPLHF
CDR3nt: TGTGCCTGGAGTGTCAGGGGTATATTAAATTCACCCCTCCACTTT

d_gene: NA
j_gene: TRBJ1-2
abundance: NA
v_gene: TRBV4-3
CDR3aa: CASSQGGHLDYGYTF
CDR3nt: TGCGCCAGCAGCCAGGGAGGACATCTGGACTATGGCTACACCTTC

d_gene: NA
j_gene: TRBJ1-2
abundance: NA
v_gene: TRBV4-3
CDR3aa: CASRAGQGDYGYTF
CDR3nt: TGCGCCAGTCGAGCGGGGCAGGGAGACTATGGCTACACCTTC

d_gene: NA
j_gene: TRBJ1-1
abundance: few
v_gene: TRBV19
CDR3aa: CASSLTFGAMNTEAFF
CDR3nt: TGTGCCAGTAGTCTCACCTTTGGGGCCATGAACACTGAAGCTTTCTTT

d_gene: TRBD2
j_gene: TRBJ2-3
abundance: NA
v_gene: TRBV27
CDR3aa: CASRSGLAGVDTQYF
CDR3nt: TGTGCCAGCAGGTCGGGACTAGCGGGAGTAGATACGCAGTATTTT

d_gene: TRBD1
j_gene: TRBJ2-7
abundance: NA
v_gene: TRBV6-5
CDR3aa: CASSYSSGGERYF
CDR3nt: TGTGCCAGCAGTTACTCGTCAGGGGGCGAACGGTACTTC

d_gene: TRBD2
j_gene: TRBJ2-3
abundance: NA
v_gene: TRBV20-1
CDR3aa: CSASVAGFTDTQYF
CDR3nt: TGCAGTGCTAGTGTAGCGGGGTTTACAGATACGCAGTATTTT

d_gene: NA
j_gene: TRBJ1-4
abundance: NA
v_gene: TRBV5-4
CDR3aa: CASKRQVGDEKLFF
CDR3nt: TGTGCCAGCAAGCGACAGGTGGGGGACGAAAAACTGTTTTTT

d_gene: NA
j_gene: TRBJ1-5
abundance: NA
v_gene: TRBV12-3/TRBV12-4
CDR3aa: CASSPHPNQPQHF
CDR3nt: TGTGCCAGCAGTCCCCATCCCAATCAGCCCCAGCATTTT

d_gene: NA
j_gene: TRBJ2-2
abundance: NA
v_gene: TRBV9
CDR3aa: CASSVTEGELFF
CDR3nt: TGTGCCAGCAGCGTTACAGAGGGGGAGCTGTTTTTT

d_gene: TRBD1
j_gene: TRBJ1-1
abundance: NA
v_gene: TRBV10-2
CDR3aa: CASSELGQGAEAFF
CDR3nt: TGCGCCAGCAGTGAGTTGGGACAGGGAGCTGAAGCTTTCTTT

d_gene: TRBD1
j_gene: TRBJ1-2
abundance: NA
v_gene: TRBV5-1
CDR3aa: CASSTEGTANGYTF
CDR3nt: TGCGCCAGCAGCACGGAAGGGACAGCGAATGGCTACACCTTC

d_gene: NA
j_gene: TRBJ1-5
abundance: NA
v_gene: TRBV18
CDR3aa: CASSPSGQLVAQHF
CDR3nt: TGTGCCAGCTCACCTTCCGGACAGCTGGTGGCCCAGCATTTT

d_gene: NA
j_gene: TRBJ2-2
abundance: NA
v_gene: TRBV5-5
CDR3aa: CASSLAVSYTGELFF
CDR3nt: TGTGCCAGCAGCTTGGCAGTCTCCTACACCGGGGAGCTGTTTTTT

d_gene: TRBD2
j_gene: TRBJ2-1
abundance: NA
v_gene: TRBV16
CDR3aa: CASSPRGGRAASGSRPYNEQFF
CDR3nt: TGTGCCAGCAGCCCTCGTGGAGGCAGGGCCGCTAGCGGGAGTAGACCCTACAATGAGCAGTTCTTC

d_gene: TRBD2
j_gene: TRBJ2-2
abundance: NA
v_gene: TRBV27
CDR3aa: CASIGRPTGELFF
CDR3nt: TGTGCCAGCATCGGGAGGCCCACCGGGGAGCTGTTTTTT